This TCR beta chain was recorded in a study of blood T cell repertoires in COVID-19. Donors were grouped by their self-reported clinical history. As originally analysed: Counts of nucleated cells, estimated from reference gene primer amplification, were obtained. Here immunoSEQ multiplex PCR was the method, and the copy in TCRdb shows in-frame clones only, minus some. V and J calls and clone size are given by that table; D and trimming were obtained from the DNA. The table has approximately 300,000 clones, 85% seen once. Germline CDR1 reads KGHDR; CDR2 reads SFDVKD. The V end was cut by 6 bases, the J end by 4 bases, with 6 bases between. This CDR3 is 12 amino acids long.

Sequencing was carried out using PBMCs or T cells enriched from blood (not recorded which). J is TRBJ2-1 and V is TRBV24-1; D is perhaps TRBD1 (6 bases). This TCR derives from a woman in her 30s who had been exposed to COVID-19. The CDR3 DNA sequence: TGTGCCACCAGTACAGGGTACAATGAGCAGTTCTTC. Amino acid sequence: CATSTGYNEQFF.